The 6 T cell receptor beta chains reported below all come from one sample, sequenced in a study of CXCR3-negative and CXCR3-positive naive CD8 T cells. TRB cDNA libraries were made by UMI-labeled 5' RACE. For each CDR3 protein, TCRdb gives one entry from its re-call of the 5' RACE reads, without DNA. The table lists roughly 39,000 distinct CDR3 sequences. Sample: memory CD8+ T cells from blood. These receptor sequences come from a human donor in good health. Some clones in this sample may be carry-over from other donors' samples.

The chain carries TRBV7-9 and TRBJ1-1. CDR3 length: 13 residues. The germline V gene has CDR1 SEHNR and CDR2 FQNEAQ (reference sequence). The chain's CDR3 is CASSPGPNTEAFF.

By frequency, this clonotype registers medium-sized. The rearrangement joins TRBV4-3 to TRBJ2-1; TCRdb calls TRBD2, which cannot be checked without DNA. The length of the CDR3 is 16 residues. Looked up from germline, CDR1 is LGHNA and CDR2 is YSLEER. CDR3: CASSQIAGEGYNEQFF.

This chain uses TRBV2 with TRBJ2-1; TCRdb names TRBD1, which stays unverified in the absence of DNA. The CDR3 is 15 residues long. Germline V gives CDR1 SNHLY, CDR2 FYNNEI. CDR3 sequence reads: CASSELARGGNEQFF.

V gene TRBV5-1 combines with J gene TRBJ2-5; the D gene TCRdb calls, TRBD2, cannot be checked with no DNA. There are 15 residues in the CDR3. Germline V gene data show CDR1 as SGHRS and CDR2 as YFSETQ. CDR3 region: CASSFLGPMGETQYF.

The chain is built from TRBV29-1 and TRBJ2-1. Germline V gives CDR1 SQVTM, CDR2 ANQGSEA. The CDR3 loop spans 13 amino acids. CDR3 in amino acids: CSGTKPSYNEQFF.

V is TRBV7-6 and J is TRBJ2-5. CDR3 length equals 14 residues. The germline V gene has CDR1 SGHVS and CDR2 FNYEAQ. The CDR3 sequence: CASSPLTAGETQYF.